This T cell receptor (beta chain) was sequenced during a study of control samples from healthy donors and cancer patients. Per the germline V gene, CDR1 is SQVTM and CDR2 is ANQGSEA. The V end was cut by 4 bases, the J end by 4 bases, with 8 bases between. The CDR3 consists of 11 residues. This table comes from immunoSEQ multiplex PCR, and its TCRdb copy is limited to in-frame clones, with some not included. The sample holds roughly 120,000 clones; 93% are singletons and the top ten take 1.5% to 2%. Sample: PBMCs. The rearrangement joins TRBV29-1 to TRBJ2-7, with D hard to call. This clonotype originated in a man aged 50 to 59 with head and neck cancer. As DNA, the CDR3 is TGCAGCGTTGCCGACCTTTACGAGCAGTACTTC. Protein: CSVADLYEQYF.